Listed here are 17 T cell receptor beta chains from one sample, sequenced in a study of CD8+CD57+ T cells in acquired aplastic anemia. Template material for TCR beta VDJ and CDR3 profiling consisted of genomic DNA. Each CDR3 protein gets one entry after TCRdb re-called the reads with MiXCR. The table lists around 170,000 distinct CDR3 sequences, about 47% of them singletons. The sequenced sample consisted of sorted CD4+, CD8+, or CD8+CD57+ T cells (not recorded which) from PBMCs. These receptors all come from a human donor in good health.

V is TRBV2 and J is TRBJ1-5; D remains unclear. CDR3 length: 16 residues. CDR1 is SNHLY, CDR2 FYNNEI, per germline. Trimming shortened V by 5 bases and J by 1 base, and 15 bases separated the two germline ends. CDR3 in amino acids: CASSKGGWVSNQPQHF. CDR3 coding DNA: TGTGCCAGCAGTAAGGGCGGTTGGGTAAGCAATCAGCCCCAGCATTTT.

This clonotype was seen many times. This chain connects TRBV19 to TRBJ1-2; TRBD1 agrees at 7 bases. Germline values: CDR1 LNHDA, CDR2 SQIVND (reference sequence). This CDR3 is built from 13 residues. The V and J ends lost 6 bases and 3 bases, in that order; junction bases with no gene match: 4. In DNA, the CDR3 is TGTGCCAGTAGAAAAGACAGGGACTATGGCTACACCTTC. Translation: CASRKDRDYGYTF.

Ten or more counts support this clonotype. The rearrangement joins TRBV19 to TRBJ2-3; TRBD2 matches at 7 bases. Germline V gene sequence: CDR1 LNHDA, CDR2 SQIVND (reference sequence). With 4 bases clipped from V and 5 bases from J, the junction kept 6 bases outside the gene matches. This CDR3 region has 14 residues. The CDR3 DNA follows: TGTGCCAGTAGTACCCACCGGGGGGTAGATACGCAGTATTTT. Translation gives CASSTHRGVDTQYF.

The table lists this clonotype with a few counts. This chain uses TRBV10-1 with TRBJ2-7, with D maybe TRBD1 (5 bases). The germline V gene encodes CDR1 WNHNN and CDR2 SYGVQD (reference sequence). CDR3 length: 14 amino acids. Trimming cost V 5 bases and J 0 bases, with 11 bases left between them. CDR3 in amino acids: CASSSLRDSYEQYF. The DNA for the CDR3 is TGCGCCAGCAGTTCCCTCAGGGACTCCTACGAGCAGTACTTC.

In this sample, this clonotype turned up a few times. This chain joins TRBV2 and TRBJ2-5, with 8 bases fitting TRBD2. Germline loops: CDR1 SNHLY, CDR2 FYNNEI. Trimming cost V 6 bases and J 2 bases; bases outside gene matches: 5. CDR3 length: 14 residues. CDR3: CASRRTSNQETQYF. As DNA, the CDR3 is TGTGCCAGCAGGAGGACTAGCAATCAAGAGACCCAGTACTTC.

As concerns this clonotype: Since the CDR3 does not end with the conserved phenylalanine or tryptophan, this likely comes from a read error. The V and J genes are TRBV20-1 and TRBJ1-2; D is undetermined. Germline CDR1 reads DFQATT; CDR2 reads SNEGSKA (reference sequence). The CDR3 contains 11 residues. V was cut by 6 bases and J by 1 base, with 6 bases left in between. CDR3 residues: CSAYDNYGYTS. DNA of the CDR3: TGCAGTGCCTACGATAACTATGGCTACACCTCC.

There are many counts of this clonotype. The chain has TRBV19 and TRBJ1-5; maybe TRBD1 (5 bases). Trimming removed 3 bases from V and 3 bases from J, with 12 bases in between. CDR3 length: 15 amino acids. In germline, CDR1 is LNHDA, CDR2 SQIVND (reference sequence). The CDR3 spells CASSILTATNQPQHF. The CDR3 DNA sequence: TGTGCCAGTAGTATCTTGACAGCTACCAATCAGCCCCAGCATTTT. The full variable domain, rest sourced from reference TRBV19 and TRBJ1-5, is DGGITQSPKYLFRKEGQNVTLSCEQNLNHDAMYWYRQDPGQGLRLIYYSQIVNDFQKGDIAEGYSVSREKKESFPLTVTSAQKNPTAFYLCASSILTATNQPQHFGDGTRLSIL.

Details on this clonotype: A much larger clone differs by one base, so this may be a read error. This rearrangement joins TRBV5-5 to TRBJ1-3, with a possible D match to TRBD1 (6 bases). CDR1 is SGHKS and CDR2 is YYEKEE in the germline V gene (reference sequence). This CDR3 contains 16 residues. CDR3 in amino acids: CASSTNTGHFGNTIHF. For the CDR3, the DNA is TGTGCCAGCAGCACAAACACGGGACATTTTGGAAACACCATACATTTT.

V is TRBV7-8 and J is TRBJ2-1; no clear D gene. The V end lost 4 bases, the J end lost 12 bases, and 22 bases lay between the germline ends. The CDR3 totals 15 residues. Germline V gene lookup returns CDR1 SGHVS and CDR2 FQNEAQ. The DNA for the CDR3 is TGTGCCAGCAGCTCCACCCCGACGGGTGGTGTGAGGCAGTTCTTC. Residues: CASSSTPTGGVRQFF. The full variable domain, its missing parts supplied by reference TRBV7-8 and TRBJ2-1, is GAGVSQSPRYKVAKRGQDVALRCDPISGHVSLFWYQQALGQGPEFLTYFQNEAQLDKSGLPSDRFFAERPEGSVSTLKIQRTQQEDSAVYLCASSSTPTGGVRQFFGPGTRLTVL.

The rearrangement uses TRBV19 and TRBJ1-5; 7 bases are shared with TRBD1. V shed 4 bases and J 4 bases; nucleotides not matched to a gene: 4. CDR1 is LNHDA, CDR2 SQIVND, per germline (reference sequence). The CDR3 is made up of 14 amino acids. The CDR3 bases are TGTGCCAGTAGTAGCGGACAGGAAAATCAGCCCCAGCATTTT. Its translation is CASSSGQENQPQHF.

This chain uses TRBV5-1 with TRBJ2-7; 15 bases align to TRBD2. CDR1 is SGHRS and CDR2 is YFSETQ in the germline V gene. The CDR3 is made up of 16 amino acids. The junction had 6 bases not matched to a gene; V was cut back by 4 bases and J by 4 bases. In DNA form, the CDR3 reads TGCGCCAGCAGCGCGGGACTAGCGGGGGGCGCTTACGAGCAGTACTTC. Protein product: CASSAGLAGGAYEQYF.

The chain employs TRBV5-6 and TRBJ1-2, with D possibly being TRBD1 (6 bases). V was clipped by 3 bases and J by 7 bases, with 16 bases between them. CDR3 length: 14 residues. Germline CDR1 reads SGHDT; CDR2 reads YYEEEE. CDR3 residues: CASSSLDRCGGYTF. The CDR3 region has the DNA TGTGCCAGCAGCTCCCTCGACAGGTGTGGTGGCTACACCTTC.

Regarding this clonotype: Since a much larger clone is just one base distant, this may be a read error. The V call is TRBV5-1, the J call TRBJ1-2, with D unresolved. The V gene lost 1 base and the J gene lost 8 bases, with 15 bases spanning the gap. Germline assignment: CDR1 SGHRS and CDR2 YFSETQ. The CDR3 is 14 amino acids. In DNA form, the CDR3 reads TGCGCCAGCAGCTTGAATGATTCTCGCCTCGGCTACACCTTC. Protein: CASSLNDSRLGYTF. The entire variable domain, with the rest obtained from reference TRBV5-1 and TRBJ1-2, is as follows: KAGVTQTPRYLIKTRGQQVTLSCSPISGHRSVSWYQQTPGQGLQFLFEYFSETQRNKGNFPGRFSGRQFSNSRSEMNVSTLELGDSALYLCASSLNDSRLGYTFGSGTRLTVV.

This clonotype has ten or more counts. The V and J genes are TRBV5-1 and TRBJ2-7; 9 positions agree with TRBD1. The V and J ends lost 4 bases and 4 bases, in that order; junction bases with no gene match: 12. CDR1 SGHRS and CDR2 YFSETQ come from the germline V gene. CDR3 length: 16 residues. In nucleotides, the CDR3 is TGCGCCAGCAGCCGTATTATCCCGGGACAGGGATACGAGCAGTACTTC. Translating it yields CASSRIIPGQGYEQYF.

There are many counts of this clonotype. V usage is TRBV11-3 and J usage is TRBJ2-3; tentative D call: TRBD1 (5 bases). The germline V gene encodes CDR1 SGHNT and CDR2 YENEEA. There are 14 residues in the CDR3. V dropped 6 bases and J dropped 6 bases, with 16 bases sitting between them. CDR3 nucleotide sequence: TGTGCCAGCAGTATTGACAGTGCGACGGATACGCAGTATTTT. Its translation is CASSIDSATDTQYF.

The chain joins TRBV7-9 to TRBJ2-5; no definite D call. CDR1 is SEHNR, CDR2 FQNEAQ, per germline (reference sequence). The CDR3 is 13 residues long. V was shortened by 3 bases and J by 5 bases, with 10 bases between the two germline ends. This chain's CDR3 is CASSFPVWETQYF. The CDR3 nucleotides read TGTGCCAGCAGCTTCCCAGTGTGGGAGACCCAGTACTTC.

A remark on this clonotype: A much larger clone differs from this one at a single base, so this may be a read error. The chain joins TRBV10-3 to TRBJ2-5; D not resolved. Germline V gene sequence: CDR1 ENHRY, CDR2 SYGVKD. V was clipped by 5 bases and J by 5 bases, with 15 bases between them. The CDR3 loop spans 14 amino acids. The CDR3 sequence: CAISYSTPVETQYF. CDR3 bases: TGTGCCATCAGTTACTCGACGCCGGTGGAGACCCAGTACTTC.